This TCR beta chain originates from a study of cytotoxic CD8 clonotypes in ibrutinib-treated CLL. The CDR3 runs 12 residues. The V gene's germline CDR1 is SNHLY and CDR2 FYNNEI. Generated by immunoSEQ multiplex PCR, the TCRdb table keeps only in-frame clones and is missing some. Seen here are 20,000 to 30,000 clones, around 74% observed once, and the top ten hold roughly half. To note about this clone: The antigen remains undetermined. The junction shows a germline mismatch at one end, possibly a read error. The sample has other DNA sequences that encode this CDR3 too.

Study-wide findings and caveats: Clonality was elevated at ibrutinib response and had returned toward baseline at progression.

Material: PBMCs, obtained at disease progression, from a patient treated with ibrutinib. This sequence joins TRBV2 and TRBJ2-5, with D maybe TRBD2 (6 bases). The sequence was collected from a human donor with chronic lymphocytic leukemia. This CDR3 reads CASEGRRETQYF. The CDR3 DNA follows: TGTGCCAGCGAAGGGAGGAGGGAGACCCAATACTTC.